Sequencing of this T cell receptor (beta chain) was carried out in a study of T cells in Graves' hyperthyroidism and ophthalmopathy. RNA transcripts provided the source from which TCR beta CDR3 regions were amplified. In the first-round RT-PCR of the TCR CDR3, the HTBI primer set was used. TCRdb itself ran the multiplex PCR reads through MiXCR, one entry per CDR3 protein. The table shows about 840,000 distinct CDR3 sequences, with more than 30% occurring only once. CDR1 SGHRS and CDR2 YFSETQ come from the germline V gene. The length of the CDR3 is 16 residues. Concerning this clonotype itself: The junction and the germline gene differ at one end; a read error may be behind it.

Material for sequencing was blood. This chain connects TRBV5-1 to TRBJ2-3; 7 nucleotides agree with TRBD1. The TCR comes from a man between 18 and 29 years old with Graves' hyperthyroidism. The CDR3 loop is CASSLADRVPTDMQYF. The DNA of the CDR3 is TGCGCCAGCAGCTTGGCTGACAGGGTCCCCACAGATATGCAGTATTTT.